These T cell receptor beta chains were read from a single sample in a study of cytomegalovirus exposure and HLA in healthy donors. The protocol was immunoSEQ multiplex PCR, while the TCRdb copy is restricted to in-frame clones and leaves out a portion. The sample's table shows 150,000 to 200,000 clones. The sequencing sample was made of PBMCs. These receptors were taken from a woman aged 18-35 years in good health and CMV-seropositive. CDR3s include the opening cysteine and the closing phenylalanine or tryptophan. D genes are given only for firm matches.

V gene,J gene,D gene,CDR3 protein,CDR3 DNA
TRBV27,TRBJ1-1,TRBD1,CASSFTGVVTEAFF,TGTGCCAGCAGTTTCACAGGGGTAGTAACTGAAGCTTTCTTT
TRBV6-1,TRBJ1-1,-,CASTLDTHTEAFF,TGTGCCAGCACCTTAGACACTCACACTGAAGCTTTCTTT
TRBV5-1,TRBJ2-3,TRBD2,CASSPGLGLAGAVADTQYF,TGCGCCAGCAGCCCGGGTTTGGGACTAGCGGGGGCTGTTGCAGATACGCAGTATTTT
TRBV4-2,TRBJ1-3,TRBD1,CASSQGTGRNADTIYF,TGTGCCAGCAGCCAAGGGACAGGAAGAAATGCTGACACCATATATTTT
TRBV4-1,TRBJ2-3,TRBD2,CASSQDPVNGGSWGADTQYF,TGCGCCAGCAGCCAAGATCCGGTGAATGGCGGGAGCTGGGGGGCAGATACGCAGTATTTT
TRBV10-1,TRBJ2-2,-,CASTKHRTGELFF,TGCGCCAGCACCAAGCATCGAACCGGGGAGCTGTTTTTT
TRBV7-2,TRBJ1-4,TRBD1,CASSLGGQGNEKLFF,TGTGCCAGCAGCTTAGGGGGACAGGGGAATGAAAAACTGTTTTTT
TRBV19,TRBJ2-1,-,CASSPGTRNNEQFF,TGTGCCAGTAGTCCTGGGACACGGAACAATGAGCAGTTCTTC
TRBV7-6,TRBJ2-1,-,CASSGAAGKNEQFF,TGTGCCAGCAGTGGGGCGGCAGGGAAGAATGAGCAGTTCTTC
TRBV5-1,TRBJ2-2,TRBD2,CATQGTSGSHGELFF,TGCGCCACCCAGGGAACTAGCGGGTCTCACGGGGAGCTGTTTTTT
TRBV18,TRBJ1-4,-,CASSREGNEKLFF,TGTGCCAGCTCACGGGAGGGAAATGAAAAACTGTTTTTT
TRBV7-9,TRBJ1-1,TRBD1,CASSLIGTGSTEAFF,TGTGCCAGCAGCTTAATCGGGACAGGGAGCACTGAAGCTTTCTTT
TRBV9,TRBJ1-1,TRBD1,CASSRTGGNTEAFF,TGTGCCAGCAGTCGGACAGGGGGGAACACTGAAGCTTTCTTT
TRBV5-6,TRBJ2-7,-,CASSRQTYEQYF,TGTGCCAGCAGCCGACAGACCTACGAGCAGTACTTC
TRBV18,TRBJ1-1,-,CASSPGGRDTEAFF,TGTGCCAGCTCACCAGGGGGCAGGGACACTGAAGCTTTCTTT
TRBV23-1,TRBJ2-1,TRBD2,CASSQSKTGGTSGYYNEQFF,TGCGCCAGCAGTCAATCGAAGACAGGGGGGACTAGCGGATACTACAATGAGCAGTTCTTC
TRBV12-5,TRBJ2-2,-,CASEPDSRPGELFF,TGTGCTAGTGAACCAGACTCCCGCCCCGGGGAGCTGTTTTTT
TRBV28,TRBJ2-5,TRBD1,CASQPRTGAGETQYF,TGTGCCAGCCAACCCCGGACAGGGGCGGGGGAGACCCAGTACTTC
TRBV29-1,TRBJ2-1,-,CSAAGSPYNEQFF,TGCAGCGCGGCAGGGTCTCCTTACAATGAGCAGTTCTTC
TRBV7-2,TRBJ2-7,TRBD2,CASSLGLAGSLEQYF,TGTGCCAGCAGCTTAGGACTAGCGGGGTCATTGGAGCAGTACTTC
TRBV6-1,TRBJ2-2,-,CASSEIAWRLTIGELFF,TGTGCCAGCAGTGAAATAGCTTGGCGATTAACCATCGGGGAGCTGTTTTTT
TRBV5-4,TRBJ2-1,TRBD2,CASSSIAGGVNEQFF,TGTGCCAGCAGCTCTATAGCGGGGGGCGTCAATGAGCAGTTCTTC
TRBV30,TRBJ1-5,-,CAWRTGHQNQPQHF,TGTGCCTGGAGGACAGGACACCAGAATCAGCCCCAGCATTTT
TRBV6-4,TRBJ2-2,-,CASSGGDTGELFF,TGTGCCAGCAGTGGGGGGGACACCGGGGAGCTGTTTTTT
TRBV6-5,TRBJ2-7,-,CASSYSELGGHEQYF,TGTGCCAGCAGTTACTCAGAACTAGGAGGACACGAGCAGTACTTC
TRBV27,TRBJ2-1,TRBD2,CASSLLWEGLYNEQFF,TGTGCCAGCAGTTTACTTTGGGAGGGGCTCTACAATGAGCAGTTCTTC
TRBV4-1,TRBJ1-5,-,CASSQETRENQPQHF,TGCGCCAGCAGCCAAGAAACCCGCGAGAATCAGCCCCAGCATTTT
TRBV6-6,TRBJ1-2,TRBD1,CASSYFGTAGDGYTF,TGTGCCAGCAGTTACTTTGGGACAGCTGGGGATGGCTACACCTTC
TRBV18,TRBJ2-1,TRBD1,CASSPGQGAYNEQFF,TGTGCCAGCTCACCAGGACAGGGGGCTTACAATGAGCAGTTCTTC
TRBV20-1,TRBJ1-4,-,CSAKGNEKLFF,TGCAGTGCTAAGGGGAATGAAAAACTGTTTTTT
TRBV7-2,TRBJ2-2,TRBD2,CASSSNLGRGGKTGELFF,TGTGCCAGCAGCTCCAATCTGGGGCGGGGGGGTAAAACCGGGGAGCTGTTTTTT
TRBV2,TRBJ2-1,-,CASSPRALSTDEQFF,TGTGCCAGCAGTCCCAGGGCCCTAAGTACCGATGAGCAGTTCTTC
TRBV29-1,TRBJ2-5,-,CSVVVTGQETQYF,TGCAGCGTTGTGGTAACAGGGCAAGAGACCCAGTACTTC
TRBV6-5,TRBJ1-5,-,CASSYSQGNQPQHF,TGTGCCAGCAGTTACTCACAGGGCAATCAGCCCCAGCATTTT
TRBV2,TRBJ2-2,TRBD2,CASVSTAGSGGPRNTGELFF,TGTGCCAGTGTCTCGACCGCGGGTAGCGGGGGGCCAAGGAACACCGGGGAGCTGTTTTTT
TRBV16,TRBJ1-5,-,CASSASRGGGNQPQHF,TGTGCCAGCAGCGCCTCCCGGGGAGGGGGCAATCAGCCCCAGCATTTT
TRBV5-1,TRBJ1-1,-,CASSLVPGNTEAFF,TGCGCCAGCAGCTTGGTCCCGGGGAACACTGAAGCTTTCTTT
TRBV4-1,TRBJ1-2,-,CASSQEGRLNGYTF,TGCGCCAGCAGCCAAGAGGGCAGATTAAACGGCTACACCTTC
TRBV5-4,TRBJ1-1,-,CASSFGGTEAFF,TGTGCCAGCAGCTTCGGTGGCACTGAAGCTTTCTTT
TRBV25-1,TRBJ1-1,TRBD1,CASSDPGQGGTEAFF,TGTGCCAGCAGTGATCCCGGACAGGGAGGAACTGAAGCTTTCTTT
TRBV2,TRBJ1-4,-,CASSVIGADEKLFF,TGTGCCAGCAGCGTTATAGGGGCTGATGAAAAACTGTTTTTT
TRBV15,TRBJ2-2,-,CATSRAGGNTGELFF,TGTGCCACCAGCAGGGCCGGGGGTAACACCGGGGAGCTGTTTTTT
TRBV9,TRBJ2-1,TRBD2,CASSVWAGVYNEQFF,TGTGCCAGCAGCGTATGGGCGGGGGTCTACAATGAGCAGTTCTTC